A selection of T cell receptor beta chains follows, all from one sample in a study of memory CD4+ T cells and cytomegalovirus serostatus. The assay was immunoSEQ multiplex PCR, and TCRdb's table has in-frame clones only and misses some. Of 56,000 or so clones listed, 60% to 85% were seen once; the top ten hold almost 0.55%. The sequenced material came from memory CD4+ T cells from blood. The source is an adult in good health and CMV-seronegative. Some clones in this sample may be carry-over from other donors' samples. The conserved cysteine and the conserved F or W are not part of the CDR3 here. The order of the fields is V gene, J gene, CDR3 length, CDR3 protein.

>TRBV6-5|TRBJ1-1|13
ASSSPDRGNTEAF
>TRBV7-7|TRBJ1-1|11
ASSLSRETEAF
>TRBV5-1|TRBJ2-2|13
ASSSEILNTGELF
>TRBV19|TRBJ2-3|14
ASSPMTGGSTDTQY
>TRBV28|TRBJ2-3|13
ASGRVRGRTDTQY
>TRBV11-2|TRBJ1-1|11
ASSSGLNTEAF
>TRBV7-9|TRBJ1-6|11
ASSLEGNSPLH
>TRBV29-1|TRBJ2-7|12
SAKQGHRTYEQY
>TRBV18|TRBJ1-2|11
ASSPPLVVGYT
>TRBV18|TRBJ1-5|11
ASSYTGEQPQH
>TRBV5-1|TRBJ1-4|13
ASRRGQSQNEKLF
>TRBV7-2|TRBJ1-5|12
ASSFGQGAQPQH
>TRBV5-1|TRBJ1-1|11
ASRSQGNTEAF
>TRBV2|TRBJ2-2|11
ASASGLAGELF
>TRBV10-3|TRBJ1-2|15
AISGPPRDRGHYGYT
>TRBV10-3|TRBJ2-7|15
AIRPGLAVSRDYEQY
>TRBV12-5|TRBJ1-1|11
ASGFGRLTEAF
>TRBV7-2|TRBJ2-1|15
ASSPSGLAGARGEQF
>TRBV29-1|TRBJ2-1|11
SVDDPNGDEQF
>TRBV29-1|TRBJ2-3|11
SVEPASTDTQY
>TRBV7-3|TRBJ2-1|13
ASSTGLAVYNEQF
>TRBV18|TRBJ1-4|12
ASSRGQPNEKLF
>TRBV10-2|TRBJ2-7|9
ASSQTWEQY
>TRBV30|TRBJ2-3|11
AWRGASTDTQY
>TRBV10-3|TRBJ2-2|11
AIRGPNTGELF
>TRBV19|TRBJ1-6|11
ASSIKLYSPLH
>TRBV7-8|TRBJ2-7|14
ASSLERLAGRYEQY
>TRBV6-5|TRBJ1-2|11
ASSYDPDYGYT
>TRBV5-4|TRBJ2-1|11
ASSLGRGYEQF
>TRBV2|TRBJ2-2|13
ASRTGGGNTGELF